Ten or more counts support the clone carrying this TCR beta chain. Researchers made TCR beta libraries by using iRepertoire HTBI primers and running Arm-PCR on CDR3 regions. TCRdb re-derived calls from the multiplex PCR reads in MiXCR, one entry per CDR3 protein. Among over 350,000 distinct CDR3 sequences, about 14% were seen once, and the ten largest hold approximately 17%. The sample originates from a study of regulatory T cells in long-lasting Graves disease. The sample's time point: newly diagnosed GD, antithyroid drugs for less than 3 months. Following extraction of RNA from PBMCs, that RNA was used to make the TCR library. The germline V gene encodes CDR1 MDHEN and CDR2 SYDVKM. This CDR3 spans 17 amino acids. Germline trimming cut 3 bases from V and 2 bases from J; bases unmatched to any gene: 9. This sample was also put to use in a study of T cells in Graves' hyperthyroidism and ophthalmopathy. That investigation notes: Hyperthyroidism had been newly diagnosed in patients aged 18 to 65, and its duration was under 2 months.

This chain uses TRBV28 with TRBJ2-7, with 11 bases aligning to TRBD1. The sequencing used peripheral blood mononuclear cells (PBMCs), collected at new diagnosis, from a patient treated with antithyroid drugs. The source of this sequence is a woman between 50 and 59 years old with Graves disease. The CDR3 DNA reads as TGTGCCAGCAGTTTCATCGCGAGGGGACAGGGGGCCTACGAGCAGTACTTC. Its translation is CASSFIARGQGAYEQYF. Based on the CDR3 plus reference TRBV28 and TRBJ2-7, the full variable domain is DVKVTQSSRYLVKRTGEKVFLECVQDMDHENMFWYRQDPGLGLRLIYFSYDVKMKEKGDIPEGYSVSREKKERFSLILESASTNQTSMYLCASSFIARGQGAYEQYFGPGTRLTVT.